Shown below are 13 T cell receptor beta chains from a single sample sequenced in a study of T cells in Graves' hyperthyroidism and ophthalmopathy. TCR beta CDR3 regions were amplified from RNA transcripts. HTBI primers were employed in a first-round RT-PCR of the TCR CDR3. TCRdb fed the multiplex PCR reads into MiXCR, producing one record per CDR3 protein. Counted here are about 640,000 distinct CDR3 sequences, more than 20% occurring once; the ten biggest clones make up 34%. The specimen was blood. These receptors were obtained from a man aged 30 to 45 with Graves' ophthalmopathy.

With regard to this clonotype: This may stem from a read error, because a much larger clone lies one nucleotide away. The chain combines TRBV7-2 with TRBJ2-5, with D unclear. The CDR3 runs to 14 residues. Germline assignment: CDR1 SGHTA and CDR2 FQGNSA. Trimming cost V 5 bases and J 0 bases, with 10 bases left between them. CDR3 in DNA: TGTACCAGCAGCACGACCGTGGACCAAGAGACCCAGTACTTC. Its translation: CTSSTTVDQETQYF.

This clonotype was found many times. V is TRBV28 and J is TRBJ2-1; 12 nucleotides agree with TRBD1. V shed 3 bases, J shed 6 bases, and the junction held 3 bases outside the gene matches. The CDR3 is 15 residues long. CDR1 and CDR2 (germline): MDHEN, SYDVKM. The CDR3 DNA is TGTGCCAGCAGTTTGGGGGGACAGGGGGCCAATGAGCAGTTCTTC. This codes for CASSLGGQGANEQFF.

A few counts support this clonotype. The CDR3 DNA follows: TGCAGTGCTGTAGGGCAGGGTTACCAAGAGACCCAGTACTTC. Translating gives CSAVGQGYQETQYF. V and J are TRBV20-1 and TRBJ2-5; D perhaps matches TRBD1 (5 bases). V dropped 5 bases and J dropped 0 bases, with 13 bases sitting between them. The CDR3 totals 14 residues. Per the germline V gene, CDR1 is DFQATT and CDR2 is SNEGSKA (reference sequence).

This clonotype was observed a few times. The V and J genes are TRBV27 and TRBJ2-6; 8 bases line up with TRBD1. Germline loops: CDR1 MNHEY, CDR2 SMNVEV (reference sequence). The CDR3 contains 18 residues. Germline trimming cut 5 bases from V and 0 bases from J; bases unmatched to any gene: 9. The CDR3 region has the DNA TGTGCCAGCAGTCCAAGGACAGGGACGAGCTCTGGGGCCAACGTCCTGACTTTC. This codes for CASSPRTGTSSGANVLTF.

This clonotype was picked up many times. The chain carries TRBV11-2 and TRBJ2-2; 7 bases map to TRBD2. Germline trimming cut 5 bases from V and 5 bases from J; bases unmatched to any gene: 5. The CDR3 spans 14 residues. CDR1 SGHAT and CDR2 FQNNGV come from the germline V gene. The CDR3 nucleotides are TGTGCCAGCAGCGAGAGCGGGACTACCGGGGAGCTGTTTTTT. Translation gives CASSESGTTGELFF.

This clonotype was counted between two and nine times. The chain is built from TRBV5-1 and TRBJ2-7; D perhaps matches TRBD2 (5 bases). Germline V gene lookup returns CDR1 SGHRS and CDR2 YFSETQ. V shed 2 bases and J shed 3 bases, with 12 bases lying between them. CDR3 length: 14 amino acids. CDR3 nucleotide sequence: TGCGCCAGCAGCTTCTTAAACGGGATCTACGAGCAGTACTTC. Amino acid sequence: CASSFLNGIYEQYF. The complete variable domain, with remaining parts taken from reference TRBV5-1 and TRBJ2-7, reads KAGVTQTPRYLIKTRGQQVTLSCSPISGHRSVSWYQQTPGQGLQFLFEYFSETQRNKGNFPGRFSGRQFSNSRSEMNVSTLELGDSALYLCASSFLNGIYEQYFGPGTRLTVT.

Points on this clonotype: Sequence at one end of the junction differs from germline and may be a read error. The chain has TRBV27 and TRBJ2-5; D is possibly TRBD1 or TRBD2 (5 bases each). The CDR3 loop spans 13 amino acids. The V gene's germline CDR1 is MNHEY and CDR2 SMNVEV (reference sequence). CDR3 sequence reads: CASSITGQEAQYF. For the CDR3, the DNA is TGTGCCAGCAGTATAACGGGGCAAGAGGCCCAGTACTTC.

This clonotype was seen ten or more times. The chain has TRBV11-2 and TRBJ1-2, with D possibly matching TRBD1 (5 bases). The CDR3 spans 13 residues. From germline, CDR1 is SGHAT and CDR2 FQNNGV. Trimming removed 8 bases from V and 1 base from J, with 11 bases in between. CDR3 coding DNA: TGTGCCAGCCGGCGGGGGGATAACTATGGCTACACCTTC. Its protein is CASRRGDNYGYTF.

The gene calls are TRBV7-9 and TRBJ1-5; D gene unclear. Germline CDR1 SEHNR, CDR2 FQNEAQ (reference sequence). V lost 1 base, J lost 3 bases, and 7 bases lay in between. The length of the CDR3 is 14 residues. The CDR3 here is CASSLGAYNQPQHF. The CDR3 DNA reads TGTGCCAGCAGCTTAGGGGCCTACAATCAGCCCCAGCATTTT.

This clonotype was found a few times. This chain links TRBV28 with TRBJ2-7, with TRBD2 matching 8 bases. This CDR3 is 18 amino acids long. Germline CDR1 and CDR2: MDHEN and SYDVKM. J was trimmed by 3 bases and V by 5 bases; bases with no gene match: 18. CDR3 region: CASSPLPYRAAGDYEQYF. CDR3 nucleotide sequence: TGTGCCAGCAGTCCGTTACCGTACCGGGCAGCGGGAGACTACGAGCAGTACTTC.

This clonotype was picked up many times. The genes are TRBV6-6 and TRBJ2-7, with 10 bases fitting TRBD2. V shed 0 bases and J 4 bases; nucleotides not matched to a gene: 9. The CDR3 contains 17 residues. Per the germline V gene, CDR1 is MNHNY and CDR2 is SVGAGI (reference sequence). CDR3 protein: CASSYSSKASGRYEQYF. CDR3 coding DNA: TGTGCCAGCAGTTACTCGAGTAAGGCTAGCGGGAGATACGAGCAGTACTTC.

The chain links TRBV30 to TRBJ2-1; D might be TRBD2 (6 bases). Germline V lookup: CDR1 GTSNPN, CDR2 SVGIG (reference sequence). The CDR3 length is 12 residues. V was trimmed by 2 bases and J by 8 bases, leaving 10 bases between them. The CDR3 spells CAWSLAHDEQFF. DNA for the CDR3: TGTGCCTGGAGTCTAGCGCACGATGAGCAGTTCTTC.

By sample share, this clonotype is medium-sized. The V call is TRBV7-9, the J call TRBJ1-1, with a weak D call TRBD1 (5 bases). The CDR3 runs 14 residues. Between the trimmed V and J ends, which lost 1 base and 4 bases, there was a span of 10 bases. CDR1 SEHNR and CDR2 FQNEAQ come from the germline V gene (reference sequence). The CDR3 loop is CASSLDRTVTEAFF. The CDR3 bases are TGTGCCAGCAGCTTAGACAGGACTGTCACTGAAGCTTTCTTT.